This entry lists 19 T cell receptor beta chains sequenced from one sample in a study of blood T cells in healthy people across ages. Through a sample-barcoded 5' primer and a J-beta primer mix, a second PCR was run for about 6 to 11 cycles. TCRdb re-analysed the 5' RACE reads in MiXCR, keeping a single row per CDR3 protein. This sample carries fewer than 2,000,000 distinct CDR3 sequences, approximately 40% of them seen once, and the ten largest clones take under 30%. The sample was blood. All receptors derive from a human donor in good health.

The chain has TRBV30 and TRBJ1-2; TRBD1 aligns across 10 bases. The CDR3 runs 13 residues. The trim removed 1 base at V and 7 bases at J, leaving 3 bases unmatched. Germline V gene data show CDR1 as GTSNPN and CDR2 as SVGIG (reference sequence). The CDR3 loop is CAWSGRTGGGYTF. The CDR3 bases are TGTGCCTGGAGTGGCAGGACAGGGGGTGGCTACACCTTC.

The chain links TRBV4-2 to TRBJ2-7; 11 bases agree with TRBD2. The CDR3 is 18 residues long. Germline CDR1 and CDR2: LGHNA and YNFKEQ. The V and J ends lost 0 bases and 3 bases, in that order; junction bases with no gene match: 10. CDR3 nucleotides: TGTGCCAGCAGCCAAGATTGGGTAGCGGGGGGGAATGTCTACGAGCAGTACTTC. Its protein is CASSQDWVAGGNVYEQYF.

J is TRBJ1-1 and V is TRBV5-1; no definite D call. The CDR3 totals 16 residues. V was trimmed by 0 bases and J by 3 bases, leaving 15 bases between them. The V gene's germline CDR1 is SGHRS and CDR2 YFSETQ. DNA for the CDR3: TGCGCCAGCAGCTTGGCGGGGATTAGAAGAGACACTGAAGCTTTCTTT. It specifies CASSLAGIRRDTEAFF.

The J gene is TRBJ2-7, the V gene TRBV29-1; 10 positions agree with TRBD1. V dropped 6 bases and J dropped 0; count of bases not matched to a gene: 2. Per the germline V gene, CDR1 is SQVTM and CDR2 is ANQGSEA. The CDR3 contains 13 residues. CDR3 in DNA: TGCAGCGTCCGGGACAGGGGCTCCTACGAGCAGTACTTC. Translation gives CSVRDRGSYEQYF.

The V and J genes are TRBV4-3 and TRBJ1-6, with no clear D. This CDR3 is 16 amino acids long. Trimming took off 0 bases at V and 13 bases at J, with 19 bases between the two ends. Germline CDR1 LGHNA, CDR2 YSLEER. This chain's CDR3 is CASSQDPGDLGGPLHF. The DNA for the CDR3 is TGCGCCAGCAGCCAAGATCCCGGGGATCTGGGAGGGCCCCTCCACTTT.

The rearrangement links TRBV7-3 to TRBJ2-1; D gene ambiguous. The V end was cut by 4 bases, the J end by 0 bases, with 10 bases between. CDR1 and CDR2 from the germline V gene are SGHTA and FQGTGA. This CDR3 contains 15 residues. Here the CDR3 reads CASSSKESSYNEQFF. CDR3 DNA sequence: TGTGCCAGCAGCTCGAAGGAGAGCTCCTACAATGAGCAGTTCTTC.

This clonotype was found a few times. V usage is TRBV20-1 and J usage is TRBJ2-7; 9 bases line up with TRBD1. The V gene's germline CDR1 is DFQATT and CDR2 SNEGSKA (reference sequence). J lost 1 base, V lost 6 bases, and 10 bases had no gene match. The CDR3 totals 15 residues. The CDR3 region is CSALLLDRGSYEQYF. For the CDR3, the DNA is TGCAGTGCCCTGTTGTTGGACAGGGGATCCTACGAGCAGTACTTC.

On this clonotype: Because it lacks the conserved phenylalanine or tryptophan at the end, this CDR3 is likely a read error. The gene calls are TRBV4-2 and TRBJ2-7, with D perhaps matching TRBD2 (7 bases). Germline CDR1 reads LGHNA; CDR2 reads YNFKEQ. The CDR3 spans 16 residues. The V and J ends lost 1 base and 1 base respectively, with 14 bases between them. The CDR3 region has the DNA TGTGCCAGCAGCCAAGGGAGGGGGGGTTCGTCCTACGAGCAGTACTGC. Translating gives CASSQGRGGSSYEQYC.

The chain combines TRBV7-2 with TRBJ1-2; D ambiguous. The V and J ends lost 1 base and 0 bases respectively, with 12 bases between them. The CDR3 consists of 16 residues. Germline CDR1 reads SGHTA; CDR2 reads FQGNSA. CDR3 protein: CASSLDFQDANYGYTF. In nucleotides, the CDR3 is TGTGCCAGCAGCTTAGATTTCCAGGACGCTAACTATGGCTACACCTTC.

This clonotype was observed many times. V gene TRBV4-3 combines with J gene TRBJ2-4, with D possibly being TRBD2 (6 bases). Trimming pared 4 bases from V and 0 bases from J, leaving 16 bases between. CDR1 is LGHNA, CDR2 YSLEER, per germline. This CDR3 contains 17 residues. CDR3 DNA sequence: TGCGCCAGCAGCCGTTCGGCTAGCGCCCTAGCCAAAAACATTCAGTACTTC. Residues: CASSRSASALAKNIQYF.

This clonotype was counted a few times. J is TRBJ1-1 and V is TRBV20-1; D remains ambiguous. Trimming pared 5 bases from V and 1 base from J, leaving 5 bases between. CDR1 is DFQATT, CDR2 SNEGSKA, per germline (reference sequence). This CDR3 region has 11 residues. DNA for the CDR3: TGCAGTGCTGACGGGAACACTGAAGCTTTCTTT. It yields the protein CSADGNTEAFF.

This clonotype has only a few counts. This rearrangement joins TRBV13 to TRBJ2-4; D ambiguous. The J call may be wrong; the DNA end is better matched by TRBJ2-7. CDR3 length equals 16 residues. Germline CDR1 and CDR2: PRHDT and FYEKMQ (reference sequence). The CDR3 bases are TGTGCCAGCAGCGTATCCGGGCCCTTAGGAAACTACGAGCAGTACTTC. It translates to CASSVSGPLGNYEQYF.

Only a few counts were recorded for this clonotype. The rearrangement uses TRBV7-2 and TRBJ1-2; perhaps TRBD1 as D (6 bases). This CDR3 contains 14 residues. Trimming cost V 5 bases and J 3 bases, with 13 bases left between them. Germline V gene lookup returns CDR1 SGHTA and CDR2 FQGNSA. CDR3 bases: TGTGCCAGCAGCGGGGCGGGGGGCTACTATGGCTACACCTTC. It encodes CASSGAGGYYGYTF.

The sample holds a few counts of this clonotype. The genes are TRBV7-2 and TRBJ1-2; a possible D gene is TRBD1 (5 bases). The CDR3 extends over 13 amino acids. Germline CDR1 and CDR2: SGHTA and FQGNSA. Trimming removed 4 bases at V and 8 bases at J, with 14 bases between. CDR3: CASSYFGEGGYTF. The CDR3 coding sequence is TGTGCCAGCAGCTACTTCGGCGAGGGGGGCTACACCTTC.

This clonotype was picked up one time. J is TRBJ1-3 and V is TRBV7-2; no firm D call. There are 16 residues in the CDR3. CDR1 is SGHTA and CDR2 is FQGNSA in the germline V gene. The V gene lost 2 bases and the J gene lost 0 bases, with 11 bases spanning the gap. The DNA for the CDR3 is TGTGCCAGCAGCTTAAGCAGGTCGGCCTCTGGAAACACCATATATTTT. Its translation is CASSLSRSASGNTIYF.

A few counts support this clonotype. V usage is TRBV29-1 and J usage is TRBJ1-4; D not resolved. Looked up from germline, CDR1 is SQVTM and CDR2 is ANQGSEA. CDR3 length: 12 amino acids. The germline V and J ends were trimmed by 4 bases and 7 bases, with 10 bases remaining between them. The CDR3 is CSVASGSEKLFF. The CDR3 DNA reads as TGCAGCGTTGCCTCAGGAAGTGAAAAACTGTTTTTT. Supplemented by reference TRBV29-1 and TRBJ1-4, the full variable domain reads SAVISQKPSRDICQRGTSLTIQCQVDSQVTMMFWYRQQPGQSLTLIATANQGSEATYESGFVIDKFPISRPNLTFSTLTVSNMSPEDSSIYLCSVASGSEKLFFGSGTQLSVL.

The chain uses TRBV27 and TRBJ2-5, with D tentatively TRBD1 or TRBD2 (5 bases each). The assigned J gene may be wrong: the sequence end matches TRBJ2-7 better. In germline, CDR1 is MNHEY, CDR2 SMNVEV (reference sequence). The CDR3 length is 15 residues. CDR3 coding DNA: TGTGCCAGCAGTTTCGTTTCGGGACCCCTCTACGAGCAGTACTTC. It encodes CASSFVSGPLYEQYF.

The genes are TRBV24-1 and TRBJ2-2, with D maybe TRBD2 (6 bases). Germline V CDR1 and CDR2: KGHDR, SFDVKD. Trimming removed 2 bases from V and 6 bases from J, with 12 bases in between. The length of the CDR3 is 15 residues. CDR3 in DNA: TGTGCCACCAGTGATTCACCTCCGGGGGCCGGGGAGCTGTTTTTT. This encodes CATSDSPPGAGELFF.

The CDR3 sequence is CASSFGTSESQETQYF. The CDR3 DNA sequence: TGTGCCAGCAGTTTCGGGACTAGCGAGTCGCAAGAGACCCAGTACTTC. The J gene is TRBJ2-5, the V gene TRBV12-3 or TRBV12-4; the match to TRBD2 covers 10 bases. The CDR3 covers 16 residues. After removal of 3 bases from V and 2 bases from J, the junction contained 6 bases not matched to a gene.